This TCR beta chain was retrieved from a study of regulatory dendritic cells for organ transplantation. Overall study findings and caveats: Alloreactive memory CD8+ T cell pools varied considerably between individuals. Regulatory dendritic cells appeared to expand memory CD8+ clones less than mature ones.

TCRdb keeps only in-frame clones here, not all; method: immunoSEQ multiplex PCR. The sample carries 30,000 to 40,000 clones, about 89% recorded once. The germline V gene has CDR1 SGHRS and CDR2 YFSETQ. CDR3 length equals 15 residues. V gave up 0 bases and J gave up 5 bases; unmatched junction bases: 6. Notes on this clone: Its antigen is unknown.

The rearrangement links TRBV5-1 to TRBJ2-7; 9 bases agree with TRBD2. The source is a human donor in good health. The sample comprised naive CD4+ T cells from blood. As for subset: CD45RA+ naive T cells. CDR3 protein: CASSLVASGEDEQYF. The CDR3 region has the DNA TGCGCCAGCAGCTTGGTGGCTAGCGGGGAGGACGAGCAGTACTTC.